This T cell receptor beta chain emerged from a study of T cells in Graves' hyperthyroidism and ophthalmopathy. Overall study findings and caveats: The model predicted ophthalmopathy a median around 6.5 months before onset.

V dropped 0 bases and J dropped 1 base, with 7 bases sitting between them. The germline CDR1 and CDR2 sequences are LNHNV and YYDKDF (reference sequence). CDR3 length: 15 residues. Turning to this clonotype: Its specificity is not known.

Authors of the study amplified TCR beta CDR3 regions from RNA transcripts. RT-PCR in the first round (using the HTBI primer set) targeted the TCR CDR3. TCRdb ran MiXCR on the multiplex PCR reads and lists one entry per CDR3 protein. The sample lists around 440,000 distinct CDR3 sequences, 15% to 18% occurring once. Material for sequencing was blood. The source is a woman between 18 and 29 years old with Graves' hyperthyroidism. The chain joins TRBV15 to TRBJ1-5; unclear D gene. The CDR3 region has the DNA TGTGCCACCAGCAGAGATGGCCCCAGCAATCAGCCCCAGCATTTT. Translated, it gives CATSRDGPSNQPQHF.